This T cell receptor beta chain was obtained from a study of blood T cell repertoires in COVID-19. Some clones are missing from TCRdb's copy, which holds only in-frame ones; the method was immunoSEQ multiplex PCR. The sample yields approximately 180,000 clones, around 82% seen once. This CDR3 comprises 14 residues. The V gene's germline CDR1 is SGHNT and CDR2 YYREEE (reference sequence). Losses at the gene ends were 3 bases for V and 4 bases for J; bases not matched to a gene: 3. The receptor was isolated from a woman aged 55-69 years with acute COVID-19. Sequencing was done on a sample of PBMCs or T cells enriched from blood (not recorded which). The chain recombines TRBV5-4 with TRBJ1-2; 10 bases are shared with TRBD1. The CDR3 region is CASSSTGGLYGYTF. DNA of the CDR3: TGTGCCAGCAGCTCGACAGGGGGCCTCTATGGCTACACCTTC.